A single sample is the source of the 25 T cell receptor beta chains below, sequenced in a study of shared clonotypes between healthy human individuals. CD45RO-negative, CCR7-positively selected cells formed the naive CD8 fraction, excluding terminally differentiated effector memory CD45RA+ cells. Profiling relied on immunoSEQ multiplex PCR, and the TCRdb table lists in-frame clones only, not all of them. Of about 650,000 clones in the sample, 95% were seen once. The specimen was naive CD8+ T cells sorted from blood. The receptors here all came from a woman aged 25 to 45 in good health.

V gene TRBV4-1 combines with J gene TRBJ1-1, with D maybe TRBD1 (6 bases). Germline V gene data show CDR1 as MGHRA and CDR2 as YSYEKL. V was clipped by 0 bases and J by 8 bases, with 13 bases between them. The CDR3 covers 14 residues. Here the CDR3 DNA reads TGCGCCAGCAGCCAAGATCCGTGGCAGGGGGAAGCTTTCTTT. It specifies CASSQDPWQGEAFF.

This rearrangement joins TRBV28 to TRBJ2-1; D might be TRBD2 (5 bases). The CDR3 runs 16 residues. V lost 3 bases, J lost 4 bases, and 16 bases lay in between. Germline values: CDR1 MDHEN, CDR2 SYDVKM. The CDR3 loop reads CASSLERSLPYNEQFF. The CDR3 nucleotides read TGTGCCAGCAGTTTGGAGCGGAGCCTACCTTACAATGAGCAGTTCTTC. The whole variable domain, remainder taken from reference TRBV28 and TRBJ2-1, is DVKVTQSSRYLVKRTGEKVFLECVQDMDHENMFWYRQDPGLGLRLIYFSYDVKMKEKGDIPEGYSVSREKKERFSLILESASTNQTSMYLCASSLERSLPYNEQFFGPGTRLTVL.

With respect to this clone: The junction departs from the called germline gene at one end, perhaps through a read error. The CDR3 region is CASSYSEPGTSF. DNA for the CDR3: TGTGCCAGCAGTTACTCGGAGCCGGGGACTTCCTTC. The chain links TRBV6-6 to TRBJ1-2; TRBD1 might be the D (5 bases). This CDR3 is built from 12 residues. The germline CDR1 and CDR2 sequences are MNHNY and SVGAGI (reference sequence).

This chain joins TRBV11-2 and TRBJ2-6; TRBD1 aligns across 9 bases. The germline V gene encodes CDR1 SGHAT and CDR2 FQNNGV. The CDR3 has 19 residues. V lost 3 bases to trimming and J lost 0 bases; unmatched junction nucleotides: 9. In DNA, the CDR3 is TGTGCCAGCAGCTTGGGCCCGGGACAGGGAATCTCTGGGGCCAACGTCCTGACTTTC. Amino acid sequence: CASSLGPGQGISGANVLTF.

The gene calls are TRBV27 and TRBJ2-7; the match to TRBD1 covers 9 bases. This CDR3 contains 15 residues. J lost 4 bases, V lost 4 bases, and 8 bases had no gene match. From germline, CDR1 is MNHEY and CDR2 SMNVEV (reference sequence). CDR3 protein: CASSSRTGEGYEQYF. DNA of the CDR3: TGTGCCAGCAGTTCCAGGACAGGGGAAGGGTACGAGCAGTACTTC.

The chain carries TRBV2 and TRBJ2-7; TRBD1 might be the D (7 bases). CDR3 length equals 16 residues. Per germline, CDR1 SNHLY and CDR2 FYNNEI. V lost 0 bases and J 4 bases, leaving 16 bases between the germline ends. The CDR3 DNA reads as TGTGCCAGCAGTGAAGCTTTGGAGGGGGCGAGGTACGAGCAGTACTTC. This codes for CASSEALEGARYEQYF.

Here the CDR3 DNA reads TGTGCCAGCAGCTCGACCGGGACTAGCGGGAGGGCTTTCAGGAATGAGCAGTTCTTC. This sequence encodes CASSSTGTSGRAFRNEQFF. The genes are TRBV7-6 and TRBJ2-1; 16 bases map to TRBD2. The germline V gene has CDR1 SGHVS and CDR2 FNYEAQ. This CDR3 is built from 19 residues. V lost 4 bases and J lost 7; bases outside the gene matches: 13. Supplemented by reference TRBV7-6 and TRBJ2-1, the full variable domain reads GAGVSQSPRYKVTKRGQDVALRCDPISGHVSLYWYRQALGQGPEFLTYFNYEAQQDKSGLPNDRFSAERPEGSISTLTIQRTEQRDSAMYRCASSSTGTSGRAFRNEQFFGPGTRLTVL.

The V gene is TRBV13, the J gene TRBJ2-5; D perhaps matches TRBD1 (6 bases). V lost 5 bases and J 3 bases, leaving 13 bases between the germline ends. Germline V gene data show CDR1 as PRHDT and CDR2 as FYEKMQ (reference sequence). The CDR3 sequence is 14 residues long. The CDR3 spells CASSQSNREETQYF. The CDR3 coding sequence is TGTGCCAGCAGCCAGTCAAACAGGGAAGAGACCCAGTACTTC.

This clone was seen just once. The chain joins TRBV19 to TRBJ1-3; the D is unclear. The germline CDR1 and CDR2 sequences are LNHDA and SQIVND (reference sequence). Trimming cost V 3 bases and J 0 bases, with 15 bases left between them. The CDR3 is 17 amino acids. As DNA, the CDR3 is TGTGCCAGTAGTATCAGCGGGCAGTCATACTCTGGAAACACCATATATTTT. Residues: CASSISGQSYSGNTIYF.

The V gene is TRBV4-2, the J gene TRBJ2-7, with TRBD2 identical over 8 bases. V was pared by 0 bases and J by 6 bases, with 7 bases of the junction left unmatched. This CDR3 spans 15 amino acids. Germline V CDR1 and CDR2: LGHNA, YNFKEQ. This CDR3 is CASSQEGFAGGEQYF. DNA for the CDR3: TGTGCCAGCAGCCAAGAAGGGTTTGCGGGAGGCGAGCAGTACTTC.

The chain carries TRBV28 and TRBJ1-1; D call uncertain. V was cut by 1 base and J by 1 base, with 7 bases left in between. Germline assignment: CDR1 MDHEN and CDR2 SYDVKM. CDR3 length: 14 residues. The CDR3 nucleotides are TGTGCCAGCAGTTTATCGGGGTGGAACACTGAAGCTTTCTTT. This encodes CASSLSGWNTEAFF.

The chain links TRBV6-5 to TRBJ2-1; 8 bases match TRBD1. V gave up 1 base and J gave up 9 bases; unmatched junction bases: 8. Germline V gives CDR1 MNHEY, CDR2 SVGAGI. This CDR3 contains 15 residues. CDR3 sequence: CASSYLGRGRGEQFF. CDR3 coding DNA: TGTGCCAGCAGTTACTTGGGCAGGGGGCGGGGTGAGCAGTTCTTC.

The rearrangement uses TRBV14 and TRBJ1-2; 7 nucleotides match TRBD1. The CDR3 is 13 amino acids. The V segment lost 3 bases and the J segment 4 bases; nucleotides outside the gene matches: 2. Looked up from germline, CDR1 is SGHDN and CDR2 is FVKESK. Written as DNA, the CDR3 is TGTGCCAGCAGCCAGGGACAGTCCTATGGCTACACCTTC. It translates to CASSQGQSYGYTF.

The CDR3 coding sequence is TGTGCCAGCAGCTTAAAACAGGGGACGCCAGATACGCAGTATTTT. This codes for CASSLKQGTPDTQYF. The chain has TRBV7-9 and TRBJ2-3, with 7 bases matching TRBD1. V lost 2 bases, J lost 4 bases, and 6 bases stayed unmatched. Germline V gives CDR1 SEHNR, CDR2 FQNEAQ (reference sequence). This CDR3 has 15 amino acids.

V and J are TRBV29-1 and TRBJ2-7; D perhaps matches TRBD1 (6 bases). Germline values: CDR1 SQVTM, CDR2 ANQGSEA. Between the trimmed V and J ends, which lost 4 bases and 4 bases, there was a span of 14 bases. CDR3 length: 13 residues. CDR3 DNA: TGCAGCGTTGGAGGGGGATCGGGATACGAGCAGTACTTC. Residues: CSVGGGSGYEQYF.

The CDR3 sequence is CASSFGRVQETQYF. DNA for the CDR3: TGTGCCAGCAGCTTTGGAAGGGTACAAGAGACCCAGTACTTC. The rearrangement links TRBV7-8 to TRBJ2-5; no clear D. V was shortened by 3 bases and J by 2 bases, with 10 bases between the two germline ends. The CDR3 sequence is 14 residues long. Germline V gene data show CDR1 as SGHVS and CDR2 as FQNEAQ.

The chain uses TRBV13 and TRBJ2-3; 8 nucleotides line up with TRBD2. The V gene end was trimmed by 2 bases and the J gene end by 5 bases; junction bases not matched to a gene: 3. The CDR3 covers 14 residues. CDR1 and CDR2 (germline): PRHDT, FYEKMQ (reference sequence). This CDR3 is CASSLPGGGDTQYF. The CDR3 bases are TGTGCCAGCAGCTTACCGGGAGGGGGAGATACGCAGTATTTT.

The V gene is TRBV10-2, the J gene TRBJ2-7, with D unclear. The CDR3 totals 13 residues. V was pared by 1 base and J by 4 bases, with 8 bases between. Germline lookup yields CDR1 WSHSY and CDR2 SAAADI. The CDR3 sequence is CASSEFRAYEQYF. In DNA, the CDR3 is TGCGCCAGCAGTGAGTTCAGAGCATACGAGCAGTACTTC.

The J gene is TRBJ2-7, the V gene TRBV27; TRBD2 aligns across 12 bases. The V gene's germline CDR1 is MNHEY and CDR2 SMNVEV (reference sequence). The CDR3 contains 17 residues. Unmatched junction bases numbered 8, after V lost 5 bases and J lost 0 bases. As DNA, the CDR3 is TGTGCCAGCAGTCCCTCGACTAGCGGGAGTTACTCCTACGAGCAGTACTTC. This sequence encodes CASSPSTSGSYSYEQYF.

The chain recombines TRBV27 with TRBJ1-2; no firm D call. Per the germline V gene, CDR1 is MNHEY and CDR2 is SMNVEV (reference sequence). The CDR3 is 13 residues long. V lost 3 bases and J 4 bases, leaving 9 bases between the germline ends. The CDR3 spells CASSFTATYGYTF. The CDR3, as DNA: TGTGCCAGCAGTTTTACGGCAACCTATGGCTACACCTTC.

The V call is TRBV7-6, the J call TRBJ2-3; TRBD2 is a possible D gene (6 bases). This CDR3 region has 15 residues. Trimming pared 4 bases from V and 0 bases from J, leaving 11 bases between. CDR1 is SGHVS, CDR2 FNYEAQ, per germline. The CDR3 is CASSSSSGSTDTQYF. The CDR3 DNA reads TGTGCCAGCAGCTCTTCGAGCGGGAGCACAGATACGCAGTATTTT.

CDR3 nucleotide sequence: TGTGCCAGTAGTCCCGGGACAGCCGACTACGAGCAGTACTTC. Translating it yields CASSPGTADYEQYF. This chain uses TRBV19 with TRBJ2-7, with TRBD1 matching 7 bases. CDR3 length: 14 amino acids. Germline V gene data show CDR1 as LNHDA and CDR2 as SQIVND (reference sequence). The junction had 7 bases not matched to a gene; V was cut back by 5 bases and J by 3 bases.

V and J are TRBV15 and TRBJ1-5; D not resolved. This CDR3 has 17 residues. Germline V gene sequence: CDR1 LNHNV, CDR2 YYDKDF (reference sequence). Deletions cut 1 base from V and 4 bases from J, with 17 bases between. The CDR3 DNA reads TGTGCCACCAGCAGAGGCGCATTCGAGGAAGGGAATCAGCCCCAGCATTTT. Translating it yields CATSRGAFEEGNQPQHF.

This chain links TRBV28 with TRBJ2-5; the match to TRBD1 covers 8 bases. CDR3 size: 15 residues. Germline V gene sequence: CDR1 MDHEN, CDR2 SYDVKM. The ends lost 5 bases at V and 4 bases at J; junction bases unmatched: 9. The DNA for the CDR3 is TGTGCCAGCAGTCTGTACATGGACAGGGCAGAGACCCAGTACTTC. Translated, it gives CASSLYMDRAETQYF.

The CDR3 DNA sequence: TGTGCCAGCGGGGGGAACACTGAAGCTTTCTTT. This sequence encodes CASGGNTEAFF. The J gene is TRBJ1-1, the V gene TRBV28, with D tentatively TRBD1 (5 bases). CDR3 length: 11 residues. The V end lost 8 bases, the J end lost 1 base, and 5 bases lay between the germline ends. CDR1 and CDR2 (germline): MDHEN, SYDVKM.